The 25 T cell receptor beta chains reported below all come from one sample, sequenced in a study of shared clonotypes between healthy human individuals. TCRdb keeps only in-frame clones here, not all; method: immunoSEQ multiplex PCR. This sample carries under 200,000 clones, approximately 95% of them seen once, and the ten largest clones take 0.067%. The source material was naive CD4+ T cells sorted from blood. Subset given: CD45RA+ positively selected. All receptors derive from a woman aged 25 to 39 in good health.

The table lists this clone with a count of one. The gene calls are TRBV4-1 and TRBJ2-7, with 7 positions matching TRBD1. Unmatched junction bases numbered 4, after V lost 2 bases and J lost 0 bases. Germline V gives CDR1 MGHRA, CDR2 YSYEKL. The CDR3 has 15 amino acids. The CDR3 spells CASSQTGTDSYEQYF. For the CDR3, the DNA is TGCGCCAGCAGCCAAACCGGGACAGACTCCTACGAGCAGTACTTC.

The chain joins TRBV6-5 to TRBJ1-3; TRBD1 might be the D (5 bases). Germline values: CDR1 MNHEY, CDR2 SVGAGI. V lost 0 bases and J 3 bases, leaving 6 bases between the germline ends. The CDR3 is 14 amino acids. The CDR3 DNA is TGTGCCAGCAGTTACTCAGGGGATGGAAACACCATATATTTT. The encoded protein is CASSYSGDGNTIYF.

The genes are TRBV7-2 and TRBJ2-3; D is uncertain. Germline V gene sequence: CDR1 SGHTA, CDR2 FQGNSA. The CDR3 runs 15 residues. Between the trimmed V and J ends, which lost 3 bases and 5 bases, there was a span of 15 bases. As DNA, the CDR3 is TGTGCCAGCAGCTTTGGGTTTCGCGGTCTAGATACGCAGTATTTT. It yields the protein CASSFGFRGLDTQYF.

The chain recombines TRBV5-4 with TRBJ1-2; D is possibly TRBD1 (6 bases). This CDR3 is 16 amino acids long. Germline V CDR1 and CDR2: SGHNT, YYREEE (reference sequence). Trimming removed 4 bases from V and 6 bases from J, with 22 bases in between. The DNA of the CDR3 is TGTGCCAGCAGCCGGGAAGGAGCTCAGGGGTCAAATGGCTACACCTTC. Translation gives CASSREGAQGSNGYTF.

This clone was counted between two and nine times. The chain is built from TRBV19 and TRBJ1-5; 9 bases align to TRBD1. The ends lost 7 bases at V and 1 base at J; junction bases unmatched: 11. Per the germline V gene, CDR1 is LNHDA and CDR2 is SQIVND (reference sequence). This CDR3 spans 17 amino acids. CDR3 bases: TGTGCCAGTAACCAGGTGGACAGGGGAAGAAGCAATCAGCCCCAGCATTTT. Residues: CASNQVDRGRSNQPQHF.

The chain carries TRBV5-6 and TRBJ2-6, with 9 bases that match TRBD1. Germline trimming cut 0 bases from V and 1 base from J; bases unmatched to any gene: 5. The CDR3 contains 18 residues. Germline CDR1 SGHDT, CDR2 YYEEEE. CDR3 bases: TGTGCCAGCAGCTTGGGGACAGGGGTTCGTTCTGGGGCCAACGTCCTGACTTTC. Its protein product is CASSLGTGVRSGANVLTF.

The rearrangement links TRBV27 to TRBJ1-1; D is unclear. The CDR3 sequence is 16 residues long. CDR1 is MNHEY and CDR2 is SMNVEV in the germline V gene (reference sequence). The V and J ends lost 5 bases and 5 bases respectively, with 21 bases between them. For the CDR3, the DNA is TGTGCCAGCAGTCAACAACGATTTTTCCGGGGTACTGAAGCTTTCTTT. This sequence encodes CASSQQRFFRGTEAFF.

This clone was picked up one time. The rearrangement joins TRBV19 to TRBJ2-5; 16 bases fit TRBD2. TRBJ2-7 explains the end of the DNA better; the J call may be wrong. This CDR3 has 17 amino acids. The germline V gene has CDR1 LNHDA and CDR2 SQIVND (reference sequence). The CDR3 sequence is CASSTRGLAGGPHEQYF. In DNA form, the CDR3 reads TGTGCCAGTAGTACCCGGGGACTAGCGGGAGGGCCCCACGAGCAGTACTTC.

This chain joins TRBV4-1 and TRBJ1-1; no reliable D call. Germline loops: CDR1 MGHRA, CDR2 YSYEKL. CDR3 length: 15 residues. Trimming pared 0 bases from V and 2 bases from J, leaving 10 bases between. The CDR3 DNA sequence: TGCGCCAGCAGCCAAGATAGAACAGCAAACACTGAAGCTTTCTTT. Amino acid sequence: CASSQDRTANTEAFF.

The rearrangement links TRBV29-1 to TRBJ1-2, with a possible D match to TRBD1 (5 bases). Germline CDR1 reads SQVTM; CDR2 reads ANQGSEA. Deletions cut 2 bases from V and 4 bases from J, with 11 bases between. This CDR3 is built from 13 residues. Here the CDR3 DNA reads TGCAGCGTTGAAAGGGCAGGGCTCTATGGCTACACCTTC. Its translation is CSVERAGLYGYTF.

The chain has TRBV18 and TRBJ2-3; D call uncertain. Trimming cost V 4 bases and J 4 bases, with 15 bases left between them. Germline V gene sequence: CDR1 KGHSH, CDR2 LQKENI. The CDR3 loop spans 15 amino acids. The CDR3 nucleotides read TGTGCCAGCTCACTCCTAAAACAGTCATCAGATACGCAGTATTTT. Protein sequence: CASSLLKQSSDTQYF.

The chain links TRBV28 to TRBJ2-1, with D possibly being TRBD2 (6 bases). The germline CDR1 and CDR2 sequences are MDHEN and SYDVKM. This CDR3 spans 14 amino acids. Deletions cut 3 bases from V and 8 bases from J, with 14 bases between. CDR3 region: CASSLTGSLYEQFF. The CDR3 DNA reads TGTGCCAGCAGTTTGACCGGGAGTTTATATGAGCAGTTCTTC.

The chain carries TRBV28 and TRBJ2-5, with 7 bases identical to TRBD2. The J call may be in error: the DNA end matches TRBJ2-7 better. The CDR3 totals 13 residues. CDR1 and CDR2 (germline): MDHEN, SYDVKM. CDR3 region: CASRGAGPNEQYF. The DNA for the CDR3 is TGTGCCAGCAGGGGAGCGGGACCAAACGAGCAGTACTTC.

The chain is built from TRBV4-2 and TRBJ2-7; 9 bases match TRBD2. J gave up 1 base and V 5 bases, and 12 bases lay outside the gene matches. Germline V gene sequence: CDR1 LGHNA, CDR2 YNFKEQ. There are 17 residues in the CDR3. CDR3 protein: CASSSRLAASRSYEQYF. CDR3 nucleotide sequence: TGTGCCAGCAGCTCGAGACTAGCGGCCTCCCGATCCTACGAGCAGTACTTC.

The chain employs TRBV4-1 and TRBJ1-1; TRBD1 matches 8 bases. J lost 8 bases, V lost 0 bases, and 14 bases had no gene match. Germline loops: CDR1 MGHRA, CDR2 YSYEKL. The CDR3 runs 17 residues. CDR3 nucleotides: TGCGCCAGCAGCCAAGACGTAGCCGACAGGGGCCAAGGGGAAGCTTTCTTT. Translating gives CASSQDVADRGQGEAFF.

This sequence joins TRBV5-1 and TRBJ2-7; 8 bases are a match to TRBD1. The CDR3 is 15 amino acids. Trimming at V came to 4 bases and at J to 3 bases, leaving 9 bases not matched to a gene. Germline V lookup: CDR1 SGHRS, CDR2 YFSETQ. CDR3 DNA sequence: TGCGCCAGCAGCCGTGCGGGACAGGTTCTCTACGAGCAGTACTTC. Its protein is CASSRAGQVLYEQYF.

The sample holds one count of this clone. This sequence joins TRBV6-5 and TRBJ2-5; perhaps TRBD2 as D (6 bases). The J call may not be correct, given that the DNA end is closer to TRBJ2-7. This CDR3 comprises 16 residues. CDR1 is MNHEY and CDR2 is SVGAGI in the germline V gene. The CDR3, as DNA: TGTGCCAGCAGTTACTTTCGCGGGACGGAAACCTACGAGCAGTACTTC. It is translated as CASSYFRGTETYEQYF.

This clone has only one observation. The J gene is TRBJ2-1, the V gene TRBV20-1; D might be TRBD2 (6 bases). CDR1 and CDR2 (germline): DFQATT, SNEGSKA (reference sequence). CDR3 length: 11 amino acids. V was pared by 3 bases and J by 11 bases, with 11 bases between. The DNA for the CDR3 is TGCAGTGCTAGCACAACTAGCCAGCAGTTCTTC. Encoded protein: CSASTTSQQFF.

The chain has TRBV7-8 and TRBJ2-7, with 9 bases identical to TRBD1. Trimming removed 6 bases from V and 2 bases from J; junction bases left unmatched: 5. The CDR3 contains 14 residues. Germline loops: CDR1 SGHVS, CDR2 FQNEAQ. CDR3 protein: CASSKTGGTYEQYF. CDR3 in DNA: TGTGCCAGCAGTAAGACAGGGGGAACCTACGAGCAGTACTTC.

This clone came up a few times. V usage is TRBV7-2 and J usage is TRBJ2-7, with D unresolved. V lost 7 bases and J lost 0, with 10 bases in between. The CDR3 length is 13 residues. The germline CDR1 and CDR2 sequences are SGHTA and FQGNSA. CDR3 bases: TGTGCCAGCACAAACCGCCGCTCCTACGAGCAGTACTTC. It encodes CASTNRRSYEQYF.

This clone was picked up one time. The V and J genes are TRBV13 and TRBJ2-7; D possibly corresponds to TRBD1 (6 bases). Germline CDR1 reads PRHDT; CDR2 reads FYEKMQ (reference sequence). V gave up 5 bases and J gave up 0 bases, with 20 bases separating them. The CDR3 sequence is 17 residues long. The CDR3 here is CASSPLGDGQLSYEQYF. The CDR3 nucleotides are TGTGCCAGCAGCCCCCTAGGTGACGGACAGCTCTCCTACGAGCAGTACTTC.

This chain uses TRBV28 with TRBJ2-7; D is uncertain. The CDR3 loop spans 13 amino acids. Trimming left V 2 bases short and J 9 bases short, with 14 bases between. The germline CDR1 and CDR2 sequences are MDHEN and SYDVKM. CDR3 nucleotide sequence: TGTGCCAGCAGTTTAATAGCAAGCCTCAGGCAGTACTTC. Its translation is CASSLIASLRQYF.

The chain is built from TRBV7-9 and TRBJ1-1; no definite D call. CDR3 length: 14 residues. The V end lost 2 bases, the J end lost 2 bases, and 9 bases lay between the germline ends. Germline V gives CDR1 SEHNR, CDR2 FQNEAQ (reference sequence). CDR3 DNA: TGTGCCAGCAGCTTACTGGGGTTTAACACTGAAGCTTTCTTT. It is translated as CASSLLGFNTEAFF. The whole variable domain, filled in from reference TRBV7-9 and TRBJ1-1, reads DTGVSQNPRHKITKRGQNVTFRCDPISEHNRLYWYRQTLGQGPEFLTYFQNEAQLEKSRLLSDRFSAERPKGSFSTLEIQRTEQGDSAMYLCASSLLGFNTEAFFGQGTRLTVV.

The chain couples TRBV6-5 to TRBJ2-5, with TRBD1 matching over 7 bases. The J call may be incorrect, as the DNA end agrees better with TRBJ2-7. This CDR3 is built from 14 residues. Germline CDR1 is MNHEY and CDR2 is SVGAGI. The CDR3 is CASSRQGPSYEQYF. CDR3 nucleotides: TGTGCCAGCAGCAGACAGGGCCCATCCTACGAGCAGTACTTC.

The chain joins TRBV28 to TRBJ2-5, with D perhaps TRBD1 or TRBD2 (6 bases each). The J call may be faulty, since TRBJ2-7 better matches the DNA end. The germline V gene encodes CDR1 MDHEN and CDR2 SYDVKM. The length of the CDR3 is 17 residues. The CDR3 nucleotides are TGTGCCAGCAGTTTTCTTGGGGGGCAGCGCTCAGCCTACGAGCAGTACTTC. Translation gives CASSFLGGQRSAYEQYF.